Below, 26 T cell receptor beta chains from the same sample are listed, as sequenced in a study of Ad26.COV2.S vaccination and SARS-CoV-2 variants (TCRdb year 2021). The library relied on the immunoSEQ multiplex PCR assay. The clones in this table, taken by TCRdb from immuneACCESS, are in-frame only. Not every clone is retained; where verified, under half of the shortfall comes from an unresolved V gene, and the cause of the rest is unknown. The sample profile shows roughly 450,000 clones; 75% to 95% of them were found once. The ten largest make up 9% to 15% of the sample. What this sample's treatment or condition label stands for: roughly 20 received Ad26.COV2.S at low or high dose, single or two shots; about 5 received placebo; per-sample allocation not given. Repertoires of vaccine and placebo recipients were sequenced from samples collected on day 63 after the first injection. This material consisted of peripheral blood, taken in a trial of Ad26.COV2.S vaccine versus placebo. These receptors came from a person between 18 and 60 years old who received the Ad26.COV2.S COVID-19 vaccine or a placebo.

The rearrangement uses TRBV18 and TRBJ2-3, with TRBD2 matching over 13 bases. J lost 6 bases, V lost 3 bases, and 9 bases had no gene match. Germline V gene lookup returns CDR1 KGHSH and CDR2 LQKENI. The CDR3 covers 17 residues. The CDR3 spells CASSPRTSGRGSDTQYF. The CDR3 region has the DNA TGTGCCAGCTCACCCCGGACTAGCGGGAGAGGATCCGATACGCAGTATTTT.

CDR3 nucleotide sequence: TGTGCCAGCAGCCCTGGGCGGCTAGCGGTAGAGTCCCGGCCGAACACCGGGGAGCTGTTTTTT. Encoded protein: CASSPGRLAVESRPNTGELFF. The chain uses TRBV3-1 (or the pseudogene TRBV3-2) and TRBJ2-2, with 7 bases aligning to TRBD2. This CDR3 is built from 21 residues. The junction had 20 bases not matched to a gene; V was cut back by 4 bases and J by 0 bases. Germline CDR1 is LGHDT and CDR2 is YNNKEL (reference sequence).

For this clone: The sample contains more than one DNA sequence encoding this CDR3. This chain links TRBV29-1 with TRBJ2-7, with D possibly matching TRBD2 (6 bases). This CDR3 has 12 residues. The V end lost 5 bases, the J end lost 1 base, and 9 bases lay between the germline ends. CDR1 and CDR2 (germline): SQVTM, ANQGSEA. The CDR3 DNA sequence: TGCAGCGTTTATAGCGGATCCTACGAGCAGTACTTC. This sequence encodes CSVYSGSYEQYF.

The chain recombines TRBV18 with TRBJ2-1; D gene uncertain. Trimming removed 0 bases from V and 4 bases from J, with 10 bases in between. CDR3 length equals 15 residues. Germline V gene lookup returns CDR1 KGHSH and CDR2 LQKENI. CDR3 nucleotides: TGTGCCAGCTCACCACCGGGATTAGCATACAATGAGCAGTTCTTC. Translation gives CASSPPGLAYNEQFF.

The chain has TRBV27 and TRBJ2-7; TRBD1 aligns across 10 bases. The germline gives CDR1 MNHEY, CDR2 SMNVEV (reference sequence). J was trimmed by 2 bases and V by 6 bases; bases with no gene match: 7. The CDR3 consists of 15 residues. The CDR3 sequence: CASSRGTGEPYEQYF. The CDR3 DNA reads TGTGCCAGCAGCCGGGGGACAGGGGAACCCTACGAGCAGTACTTC.

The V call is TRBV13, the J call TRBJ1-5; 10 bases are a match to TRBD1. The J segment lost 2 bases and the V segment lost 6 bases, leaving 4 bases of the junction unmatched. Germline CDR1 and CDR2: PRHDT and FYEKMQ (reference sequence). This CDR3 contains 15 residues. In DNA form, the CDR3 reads TGTGCCAGCAGTTGGGGGACAGGGGGCAATCAGCCCCAGCATTTT. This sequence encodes CASSWGTGGNQPQHF.

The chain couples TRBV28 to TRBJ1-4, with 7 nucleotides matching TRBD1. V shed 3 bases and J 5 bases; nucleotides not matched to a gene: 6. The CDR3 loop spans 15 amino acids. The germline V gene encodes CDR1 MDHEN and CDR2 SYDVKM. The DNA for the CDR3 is TGTGCCAGCAGTTTCGGACAGGTCGAAAATGAAAAACTGTTTTTT. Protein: CASSFGQVENEKLFF.

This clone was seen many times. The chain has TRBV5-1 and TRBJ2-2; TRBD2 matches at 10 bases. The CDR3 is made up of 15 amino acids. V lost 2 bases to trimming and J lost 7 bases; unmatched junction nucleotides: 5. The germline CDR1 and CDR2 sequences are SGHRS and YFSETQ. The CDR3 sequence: CASSLSGRANGELFF. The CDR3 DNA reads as TGCGCCAGCAGCTTAAGCGGGAGGGCCAACGGGGAGCTGTTTTTT.

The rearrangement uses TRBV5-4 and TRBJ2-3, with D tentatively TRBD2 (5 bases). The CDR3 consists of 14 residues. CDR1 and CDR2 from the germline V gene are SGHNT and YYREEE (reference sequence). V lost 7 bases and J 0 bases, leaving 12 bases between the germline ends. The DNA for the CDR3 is TGTGCCAGCGGTAGCGACCCTAGCACAGATACGCAGTATTTT. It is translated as CASGSDPSTDTQYF.

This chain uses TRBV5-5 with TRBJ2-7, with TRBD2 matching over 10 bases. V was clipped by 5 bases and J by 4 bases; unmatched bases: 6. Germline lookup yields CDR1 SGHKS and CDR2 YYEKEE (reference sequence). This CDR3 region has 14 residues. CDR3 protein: CASREGTSAYEQYF. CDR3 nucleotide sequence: TGTGCCAGCAGGGAAGGGACTAGCGCTTACGAGCAGTACTTC.

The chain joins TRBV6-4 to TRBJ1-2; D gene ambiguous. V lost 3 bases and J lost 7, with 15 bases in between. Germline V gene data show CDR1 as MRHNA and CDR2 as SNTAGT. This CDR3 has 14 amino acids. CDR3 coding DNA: TGTGCCAGCAGTGATTTTCCCAGTATATCTGGCTACACCTTC. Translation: CASSDFPSISGYTF.

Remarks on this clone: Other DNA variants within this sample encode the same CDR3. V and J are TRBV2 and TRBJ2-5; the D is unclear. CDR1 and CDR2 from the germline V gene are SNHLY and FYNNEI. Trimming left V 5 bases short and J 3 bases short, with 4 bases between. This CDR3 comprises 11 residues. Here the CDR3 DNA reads TGTGCCAGCAGTTTGAAAGAGACCCAGTACTTC. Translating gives CASSLKETQYF.

The CDR3 DNA reads as TGTGCCATCTACCTAGGCGGGAGGGCCCTCGGCACCGGGGAGCTGTTTTTT. This encodes CAIYLGGRALGTGELFF. V usage is TRBV30 and J usage is TRBJ2-2; TRBD2 matches at 9 bases. CDR1 is GTSNPN, CDR2 SVGIG, per germline (reference sequence). The CDR3 runs to 17 residues. Unmatched junction bases numbered 17, after V lost 8 bases and J lost 4 bases. Complete variable domain (other parts from reference TRBV30 and TRBJ2-2): SQTIHQWPATLVQPVGSPLSLECTVEGTSNPNLYWYRQAAGRGLQLLFYSVGIGQISSEVPQNLSASRPQDRQFILSSKKLLLSDSGFYLCAIYLGGRALGTGELFFGEGSRLTVL.

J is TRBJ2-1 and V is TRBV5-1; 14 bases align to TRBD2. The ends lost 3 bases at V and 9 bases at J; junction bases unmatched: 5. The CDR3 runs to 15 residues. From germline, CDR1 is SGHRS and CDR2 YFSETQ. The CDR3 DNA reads TGCGCCAGCAGCTCGGGGACTAGCGGGAGTGGTGAGCAGTTCTTC. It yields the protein CASSSGTSGSGEQFF.

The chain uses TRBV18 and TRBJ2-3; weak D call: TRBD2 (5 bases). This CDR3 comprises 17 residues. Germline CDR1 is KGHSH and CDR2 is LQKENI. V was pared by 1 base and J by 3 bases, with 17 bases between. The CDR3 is CASSPQTRPPGTDTQYF. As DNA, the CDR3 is TGTGCCAGCTCACCACAAACCCGTCCACCGGGGACAGATACGCAGTATTTT.

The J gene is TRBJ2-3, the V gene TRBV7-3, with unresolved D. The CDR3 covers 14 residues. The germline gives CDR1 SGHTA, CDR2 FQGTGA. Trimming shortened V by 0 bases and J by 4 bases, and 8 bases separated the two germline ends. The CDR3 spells CASSLTLGPDTQYF. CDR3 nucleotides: TGTGCCAGCAGCTTAACCCTAGGCCCAGATACGCAGTATTTT.

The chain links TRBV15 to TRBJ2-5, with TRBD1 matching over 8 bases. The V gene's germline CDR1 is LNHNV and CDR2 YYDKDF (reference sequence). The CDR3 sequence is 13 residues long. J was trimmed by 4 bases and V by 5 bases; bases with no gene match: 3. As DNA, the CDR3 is TGTGCCACCAGCTCAGGGGGCGGAGAGACCCAGTACTTC. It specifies CATSSGGGETQYF.

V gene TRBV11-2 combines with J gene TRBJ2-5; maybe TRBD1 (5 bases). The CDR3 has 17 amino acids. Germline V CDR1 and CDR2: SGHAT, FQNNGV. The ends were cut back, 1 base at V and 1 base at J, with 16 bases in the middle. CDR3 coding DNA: TGTGCCAGCAGCTTAGTGGATTCTCACAGGTCCCAAGAGACCCAGTACTTC. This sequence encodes CASSLVDSHRSQETQYF.

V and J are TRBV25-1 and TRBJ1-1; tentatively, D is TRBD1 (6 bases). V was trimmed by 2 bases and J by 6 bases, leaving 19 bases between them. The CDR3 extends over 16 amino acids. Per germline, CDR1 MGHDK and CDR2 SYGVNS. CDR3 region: CASSERGWAGVSEAFF. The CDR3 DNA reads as TGTGCCAGCAGTGAACGGGGTTGGGCAGGGGTTTCTGAAGCTTTCTTT.

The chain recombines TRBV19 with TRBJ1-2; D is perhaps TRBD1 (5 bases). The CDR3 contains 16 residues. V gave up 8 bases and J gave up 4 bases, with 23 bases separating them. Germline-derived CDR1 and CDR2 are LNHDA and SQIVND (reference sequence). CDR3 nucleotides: TGTGCCAGTTCCGGAAGTCGAACGTACGGGACCTATGGCTACACCTTC. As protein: CASSGSRTYGTYGYTF.

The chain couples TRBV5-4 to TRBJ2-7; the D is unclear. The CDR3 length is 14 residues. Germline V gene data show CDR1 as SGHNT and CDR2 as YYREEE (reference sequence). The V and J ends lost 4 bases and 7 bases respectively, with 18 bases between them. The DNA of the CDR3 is TGTGCCAGCAGCCTAGGCGGAATCGCGAGAGAGCAGTACTTC. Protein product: CASSLGGIAREQYF.

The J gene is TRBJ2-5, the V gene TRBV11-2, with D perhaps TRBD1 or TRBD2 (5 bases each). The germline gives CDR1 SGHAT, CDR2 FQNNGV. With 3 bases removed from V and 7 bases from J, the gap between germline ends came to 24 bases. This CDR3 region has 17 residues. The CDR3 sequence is CASSFLGAPSRKATQYF. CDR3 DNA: TGTGCCAGCAGCTTTTTAGGGGCTCCTAGCCGAAAGGCGACCCAGTACTTC.

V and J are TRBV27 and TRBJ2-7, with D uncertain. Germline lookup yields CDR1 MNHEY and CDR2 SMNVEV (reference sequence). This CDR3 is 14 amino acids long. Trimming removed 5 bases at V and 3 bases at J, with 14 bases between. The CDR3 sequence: CASSNQESLYEQYF. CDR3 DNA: TGTGCCAGCAGTAATCAGGAGTCACTCTACGAGCAGTACTTC.

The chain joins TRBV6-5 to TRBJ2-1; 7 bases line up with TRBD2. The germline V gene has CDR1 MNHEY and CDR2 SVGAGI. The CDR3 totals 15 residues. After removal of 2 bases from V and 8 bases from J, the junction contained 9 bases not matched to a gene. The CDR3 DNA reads TGTGCCAGCAGTTACGGGGCGGGAGAAGGGGATGAGCAGTTCTTC. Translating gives CASSYGAGEGDEQFF.

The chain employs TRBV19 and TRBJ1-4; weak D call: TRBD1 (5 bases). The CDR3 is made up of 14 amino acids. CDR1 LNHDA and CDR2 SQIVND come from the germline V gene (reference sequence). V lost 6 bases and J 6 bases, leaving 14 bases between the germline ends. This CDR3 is CASSLGGEDEKLFF. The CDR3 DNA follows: TGTGCCAGTAGCCTGGGGGGGGAGGATGAAAAACTGTTTTTT.

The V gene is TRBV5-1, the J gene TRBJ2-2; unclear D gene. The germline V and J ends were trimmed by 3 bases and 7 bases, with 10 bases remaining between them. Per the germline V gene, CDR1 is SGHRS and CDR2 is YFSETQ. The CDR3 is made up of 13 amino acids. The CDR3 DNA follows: TGCGCCAGCAGCTCGGTTATCGGCGGGGAGCTGTTTTTT. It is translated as CASSSVIGGELFF.